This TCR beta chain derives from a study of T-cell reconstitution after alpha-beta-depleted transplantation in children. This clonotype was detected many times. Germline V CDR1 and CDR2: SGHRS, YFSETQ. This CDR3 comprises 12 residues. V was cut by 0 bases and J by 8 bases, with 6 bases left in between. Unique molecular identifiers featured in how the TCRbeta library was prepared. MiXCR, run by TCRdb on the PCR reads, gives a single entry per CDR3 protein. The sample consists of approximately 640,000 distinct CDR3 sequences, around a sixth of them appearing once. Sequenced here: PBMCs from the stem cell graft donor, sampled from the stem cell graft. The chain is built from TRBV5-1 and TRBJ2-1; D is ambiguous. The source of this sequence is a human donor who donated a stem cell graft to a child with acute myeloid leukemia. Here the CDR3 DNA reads TGCGCCAGCAGCTTGGCCGTCGATGAGCAGTTCTTC. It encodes CASSLAVDEQFF.